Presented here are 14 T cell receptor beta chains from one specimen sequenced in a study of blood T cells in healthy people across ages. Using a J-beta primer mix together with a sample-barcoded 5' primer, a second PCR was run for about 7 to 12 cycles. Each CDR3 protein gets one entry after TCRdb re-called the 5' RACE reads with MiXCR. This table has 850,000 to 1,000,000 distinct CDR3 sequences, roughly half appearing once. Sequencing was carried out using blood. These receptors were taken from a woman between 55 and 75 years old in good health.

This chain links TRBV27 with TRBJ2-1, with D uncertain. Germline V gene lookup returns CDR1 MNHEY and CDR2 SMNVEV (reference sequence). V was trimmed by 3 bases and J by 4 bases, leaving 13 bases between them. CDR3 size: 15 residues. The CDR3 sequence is CASSFLSAKYNEQFF. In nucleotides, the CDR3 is TGTGCCAGCAGTTTTCTGAGCGCGAAATACAATGAGCAGTTCTTC.

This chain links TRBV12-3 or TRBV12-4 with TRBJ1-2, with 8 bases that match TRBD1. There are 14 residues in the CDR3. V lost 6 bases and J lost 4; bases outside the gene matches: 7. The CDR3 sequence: CASSFNRGAYGYTF. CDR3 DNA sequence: TGTGCCAGCAGCTTCAACAGGGGGGCCTATGGCTACACCTTC.

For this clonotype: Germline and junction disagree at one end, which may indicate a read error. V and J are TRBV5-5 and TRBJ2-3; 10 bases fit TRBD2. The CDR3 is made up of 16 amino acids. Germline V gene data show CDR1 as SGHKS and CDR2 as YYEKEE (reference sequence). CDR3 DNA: TGTGCCTGCAGCTTCTCAGCGGGAGGGCATGCAGATACGCAGTATTTT. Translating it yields CACSFSAGGHADTQYF.

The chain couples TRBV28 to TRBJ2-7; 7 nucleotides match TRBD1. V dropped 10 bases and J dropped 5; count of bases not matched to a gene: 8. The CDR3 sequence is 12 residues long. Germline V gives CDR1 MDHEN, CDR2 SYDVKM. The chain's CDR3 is CATLTGNDEQYF. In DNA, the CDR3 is TGTGCCACCTTGACAGGGAACGACGAGCAGTACTTC.

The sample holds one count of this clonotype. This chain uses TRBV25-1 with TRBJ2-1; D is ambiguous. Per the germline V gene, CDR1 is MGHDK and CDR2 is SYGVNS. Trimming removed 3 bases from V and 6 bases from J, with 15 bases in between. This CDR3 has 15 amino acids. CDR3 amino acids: CASSDIRSPSNEQFF. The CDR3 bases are TGTGCCAGCAGTGATATCAGGAGCCCGTCCAATGAGCAGTTCTTC.

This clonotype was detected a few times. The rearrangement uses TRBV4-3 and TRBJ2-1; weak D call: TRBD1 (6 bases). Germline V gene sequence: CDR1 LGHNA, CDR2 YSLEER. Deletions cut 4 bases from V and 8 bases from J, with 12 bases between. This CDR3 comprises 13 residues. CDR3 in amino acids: CASSRTRGDEQFF. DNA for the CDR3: TGCGCCAGCAGCCGAACCAGGGGCGATGAGCAGTTCTTC.

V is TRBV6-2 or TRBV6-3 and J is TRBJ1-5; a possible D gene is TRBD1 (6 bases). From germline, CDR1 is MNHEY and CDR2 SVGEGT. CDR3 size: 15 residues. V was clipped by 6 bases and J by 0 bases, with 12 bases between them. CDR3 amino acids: CASSGGQTSNQPQHF. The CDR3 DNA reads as TGTGCCAGCAGCGGTGGACAGACTAGCAATCAGCCCCAGCATTTT.

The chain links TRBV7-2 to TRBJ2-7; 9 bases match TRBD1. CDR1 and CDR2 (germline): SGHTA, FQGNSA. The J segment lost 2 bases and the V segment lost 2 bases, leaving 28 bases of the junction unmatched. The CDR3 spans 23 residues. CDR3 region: CASSLSARRGTGGGSHETYEQYF. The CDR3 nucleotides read TGTGCCAGCAGCTTATCGGCGAGAAGGGGCACAGGGGGCGGTTCTCATGAAACCTACGAGCAGTACTTC.

The CDR3 sequence is CATQDTPELAGGQYNEQYF. CDR3 DNA sequence: TGTGCCACTCAGGACACACCCGAGCTAGCGGGAGGGCAGTACAATGAGCAGTACTTC. V and J are TRBV24-1 and TRBJ2-5, with 12 bases fitting TRBD2. This CDR3 contains 19 residues. The germline CDR1 and CDR2 sequences are KGHDR and SFDVKD. V dropped 10 bases and J dropped 11; count of bases not matched to a gene: 28.

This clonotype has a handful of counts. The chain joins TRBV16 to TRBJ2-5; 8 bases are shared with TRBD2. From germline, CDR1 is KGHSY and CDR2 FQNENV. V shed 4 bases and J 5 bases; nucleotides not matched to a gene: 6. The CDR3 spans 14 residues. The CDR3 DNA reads TGTGCCAGCAGCCTTCGGGAGGGCCTGGAGACCCAGTACTTC. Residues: CASSLREGLETQYF.

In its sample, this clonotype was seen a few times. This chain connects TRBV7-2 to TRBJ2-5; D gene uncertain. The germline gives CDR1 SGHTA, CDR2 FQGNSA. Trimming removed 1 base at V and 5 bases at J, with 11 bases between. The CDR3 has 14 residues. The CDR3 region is CASSLGASLETQYF. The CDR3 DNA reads TGTGCCAGCAGCTTAGGGGCGTCCCTCGAGACCCAGTACTTC.

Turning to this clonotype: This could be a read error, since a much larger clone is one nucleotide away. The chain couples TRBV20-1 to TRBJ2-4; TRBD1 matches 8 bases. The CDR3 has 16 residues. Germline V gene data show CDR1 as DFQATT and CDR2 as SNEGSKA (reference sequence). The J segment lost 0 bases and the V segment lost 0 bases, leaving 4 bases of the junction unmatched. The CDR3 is CSAREGRGLAKNIQYF. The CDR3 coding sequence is TGCAGTGCTAGAGAGGGCAGGGGGCTAGCCAAAAACATTCAGTACTTC.

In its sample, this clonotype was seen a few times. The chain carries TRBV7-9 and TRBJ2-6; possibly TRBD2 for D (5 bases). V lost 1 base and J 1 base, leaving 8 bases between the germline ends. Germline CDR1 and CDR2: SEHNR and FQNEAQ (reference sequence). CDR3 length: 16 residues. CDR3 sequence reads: CASSLGEGSGANVLTF. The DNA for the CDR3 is TGTGCCAGCAGCTTAGGTGAGGGATCTGGGGCCAACGTCCTGACTTTC.

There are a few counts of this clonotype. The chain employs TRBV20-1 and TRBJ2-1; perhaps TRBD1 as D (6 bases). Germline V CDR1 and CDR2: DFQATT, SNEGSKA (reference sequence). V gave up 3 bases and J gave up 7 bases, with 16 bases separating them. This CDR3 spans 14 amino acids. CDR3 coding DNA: TGCAGTGCTAGCGGTCAGGGGAGTAGAAATGAGCAGTTCTTC. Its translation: CSASGQGSRNEQFF.